This TCR beta chain emerged from a study of radiotherapy plus CTLA-4 blockade in lung cancer. Findings and limits, study-wide: Interferon-beta and early blood T cell clone dynamics reportedly predicted response best.

Assay used: immunoSEQ multiplex PCR; TCRdb lists only in-frame clones, some missing. The profile covers about 85,000 clones, with around 87% appearing a single time and 2% to 2.5% taken by the ten largest. A note on this clone: Its specificity is unknown.

Germline V CDR1 and CDR2: SNHLY, FYNNEI. CDR3 size: 14 residues. The junction had 3 bases not matched to a gene; V was cut back by 3 bases and J by 6 bases. This clonotype was obtained from a human donor with non-small cell lung cancer who had a partial response to radiotherapy plus ipilimumab. The chain joins TRBV2 to TRBJ1-5, with 9 bases that match TRBD1. Sequencing was performed on peripheral blood, taken from a patient treated with radiotherapy plus ipilimumab. The CDR3 protein is CASSDRTGVQPQHF. In DNA form, the CDR3 reads TGTGCCAGCAGTGATAGGACAGGGGTTCAGCCCCAGCATTTT.